This T cell receptor beta chain emerged from a study of cytomegalovirus exposure and HLA in healthy donors. In the PCR, 60 Vbeta and 13 Jbeta primers were used. Generated by immunoSEQ multiplex PCR, the TCRdb table keeps only in-frame clones and is missing some. Seen here are about 200,000 clones, about 80% observed once, and the top ten hold 2.5% to 3.5%. This CDR3 has 18 amino acids. This sequence originates from a woman aged 25 to 39 in good health and CMV-seronegative. This chain joins TRBV21-1 and TRBJ2-7; TRBD1 was called by the table and not checked on the DNA. TRBV21-1 is a documented pseudogene. Material for sequencing was PBMCs. The DNA of the CDR3 is TGTGCCAGCAGCACGTCCCCATACAGGGAAATACGATTGTCCGAGCAGTACTTC. Translated: CASSTSPYREIRLSEQYF.